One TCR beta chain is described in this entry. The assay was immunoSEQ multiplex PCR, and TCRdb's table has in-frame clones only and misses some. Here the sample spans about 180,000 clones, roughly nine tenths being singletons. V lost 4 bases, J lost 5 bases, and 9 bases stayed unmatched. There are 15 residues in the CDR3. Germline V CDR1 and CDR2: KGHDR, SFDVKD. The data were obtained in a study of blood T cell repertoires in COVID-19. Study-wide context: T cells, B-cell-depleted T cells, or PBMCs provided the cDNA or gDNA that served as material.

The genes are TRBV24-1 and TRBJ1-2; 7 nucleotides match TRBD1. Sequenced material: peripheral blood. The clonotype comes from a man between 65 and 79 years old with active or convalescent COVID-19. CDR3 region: CATSEPGQKVYGYTF. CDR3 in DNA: TGTGCCACCAGTGAACCGGGACAGAAAGTTTATGGCTACACCTTC.